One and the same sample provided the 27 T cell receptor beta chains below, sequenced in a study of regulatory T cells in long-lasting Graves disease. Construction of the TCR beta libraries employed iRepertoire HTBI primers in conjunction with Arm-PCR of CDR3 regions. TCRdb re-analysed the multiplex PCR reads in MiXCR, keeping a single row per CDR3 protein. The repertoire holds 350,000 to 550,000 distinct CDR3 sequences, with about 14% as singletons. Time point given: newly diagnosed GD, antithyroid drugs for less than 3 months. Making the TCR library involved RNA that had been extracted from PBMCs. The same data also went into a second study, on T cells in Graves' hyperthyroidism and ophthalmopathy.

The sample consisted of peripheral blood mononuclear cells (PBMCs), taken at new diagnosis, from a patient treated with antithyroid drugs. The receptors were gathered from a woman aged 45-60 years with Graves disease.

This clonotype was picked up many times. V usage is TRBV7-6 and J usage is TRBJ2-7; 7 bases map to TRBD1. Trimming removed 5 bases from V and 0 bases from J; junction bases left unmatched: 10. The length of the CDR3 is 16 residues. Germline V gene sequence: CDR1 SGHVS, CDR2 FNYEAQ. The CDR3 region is CASSPVLTGSSYEQYF. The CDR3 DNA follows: TGTGCCAGCAGCCCCGTCCTGACAGGGTCCTCCTACGAGCAGTACTTC.

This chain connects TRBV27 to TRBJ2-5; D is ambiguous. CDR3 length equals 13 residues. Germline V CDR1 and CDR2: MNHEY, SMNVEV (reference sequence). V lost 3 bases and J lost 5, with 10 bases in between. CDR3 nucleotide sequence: TGTGCCAGCAGTTTTTCGTCCTGGGAGACCCAGTACTTC. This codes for CASSFSSWETQYF.

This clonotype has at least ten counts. The CDR3 region is CASSSAGQGGGYTF. The CDR3 region has the DNA TGTGCCAGCAGTTCAGCCGGACAGGGTGGAGGCTACACCTTC. The chain uses TRBV28 and TRBJ1-2; 8 bases align to TRBD1. Per the germline V gene, CDR1 is MDHEN and CDR2 is SYDVKM. CDR3 length: 14 residues. Trimming removed 4 bases from V and 8 bases from J; junction bases left unmatched: 9.

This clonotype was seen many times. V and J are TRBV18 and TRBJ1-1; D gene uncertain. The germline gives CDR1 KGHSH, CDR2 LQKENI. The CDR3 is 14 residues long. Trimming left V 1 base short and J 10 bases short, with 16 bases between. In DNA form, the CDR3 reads TGTGCCAGCTCACCACTTGAATTTTCGACGCCAGCTTTCTTT. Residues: CASSPLEFSTPAFF.

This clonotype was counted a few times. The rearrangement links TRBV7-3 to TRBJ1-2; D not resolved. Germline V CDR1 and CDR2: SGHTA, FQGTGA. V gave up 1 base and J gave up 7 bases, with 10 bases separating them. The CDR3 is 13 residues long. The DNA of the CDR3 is TGTGCCAGCAGCTTAAGTGCCAGCGGTGGCTACACCTTC. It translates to CASSLSASGGYTF. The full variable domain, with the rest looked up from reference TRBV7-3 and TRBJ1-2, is GAGVSQTPSNKVTEKGKYVELRCDPISGHTALYWYRQSLGQGPEFLIYFQGTGAADDSGLPNDRFFAVRPEGSVSTLKIQRTERGDSAVYLCASSLSASGGYTFGSGTRLTVV.

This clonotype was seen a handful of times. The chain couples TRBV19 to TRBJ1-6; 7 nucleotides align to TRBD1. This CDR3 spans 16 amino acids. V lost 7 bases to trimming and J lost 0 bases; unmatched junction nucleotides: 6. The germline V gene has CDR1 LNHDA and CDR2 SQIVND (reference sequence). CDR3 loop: CASTLTGSSYNSPLHF. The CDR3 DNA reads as TGTGCCAGTACCCTGACAGGGAGCTCCTATAATTCACCCCTCCACTTT.

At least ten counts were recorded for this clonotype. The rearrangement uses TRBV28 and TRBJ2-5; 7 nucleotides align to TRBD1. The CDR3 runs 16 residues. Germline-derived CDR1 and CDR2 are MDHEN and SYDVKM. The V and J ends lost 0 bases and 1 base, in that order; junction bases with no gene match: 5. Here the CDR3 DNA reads TGTGCCAGCAGTTTATGGGACAGGACGCCCCAAGAGACCCAGTACTTC. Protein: CASSLWDRTPQETQYF.

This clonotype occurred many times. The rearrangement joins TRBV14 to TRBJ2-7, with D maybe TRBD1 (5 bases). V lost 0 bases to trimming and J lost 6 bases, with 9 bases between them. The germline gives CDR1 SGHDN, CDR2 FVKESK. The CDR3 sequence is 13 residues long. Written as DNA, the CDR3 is TGTGCCAGCAGCCAAGACCAGGGCGTCGAGCAGTACTTC. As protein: CASSQDQGVEQYF.

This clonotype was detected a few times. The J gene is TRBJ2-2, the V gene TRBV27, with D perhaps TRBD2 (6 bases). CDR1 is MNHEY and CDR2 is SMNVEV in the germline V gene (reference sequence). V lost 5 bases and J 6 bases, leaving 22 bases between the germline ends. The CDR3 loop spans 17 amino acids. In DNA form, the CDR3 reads TGTGCCAGCAGTCTTCGAGGGGACTCCTACGTCGCCGGGGAGCTGTTTTTT. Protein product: CASSLRGDSYVAGELFF.

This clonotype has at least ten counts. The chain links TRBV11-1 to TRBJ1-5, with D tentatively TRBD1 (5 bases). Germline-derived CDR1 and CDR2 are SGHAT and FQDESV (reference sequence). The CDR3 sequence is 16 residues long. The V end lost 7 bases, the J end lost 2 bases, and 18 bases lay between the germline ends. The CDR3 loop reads CASKITQGLGNQPQHF. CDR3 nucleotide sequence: TGTGCCAGCAAGATTACGCAGGGACTAGGCAATCAGCCCCAGCATTTT.

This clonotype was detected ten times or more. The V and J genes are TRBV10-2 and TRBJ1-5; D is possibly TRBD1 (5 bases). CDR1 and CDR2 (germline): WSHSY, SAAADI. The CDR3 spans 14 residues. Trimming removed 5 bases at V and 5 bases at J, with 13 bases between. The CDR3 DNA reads TGCGCCAGCAGTATTCAGGGATTTCATCAGCCCCAGCATTTT. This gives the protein CASSIQGFHQPQHF.

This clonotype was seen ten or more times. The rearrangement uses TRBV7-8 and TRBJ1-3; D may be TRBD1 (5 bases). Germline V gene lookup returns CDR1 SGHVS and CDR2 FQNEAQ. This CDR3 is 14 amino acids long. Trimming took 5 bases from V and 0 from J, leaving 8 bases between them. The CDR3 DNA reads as TGTGCCAGCAGCCAAAGGGGCTCTGGAAACACCATATATTTT. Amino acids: CASSQRGSGNTIYF.

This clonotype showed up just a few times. The CDR3, as DNA: TGCGCCAGCAGCCCCGCCTCAGGGGTGGCCACCGGGGAGCTGTTTTTT. The encoded protein is CASSPASGVATGELFF. This rearrangement joins TRBV5-1 to TRBJ2-2; D might be TRBD1 (6 bases). CDR3 size: 16 residues. Trimming removed 4 bases from V and 4 bases from J, with 17 bases in between. The V gene's germline CDR1 is SGHRS and CDR2 YFSETQ. Using reference TRBV5-1 and TRBJ2-2 for the parts outside the CDR3, the full variable domain is KAGVTQTPRYLIKTRGQQVTLSCSPISGHRSVSWYQQTPGQGLQFLFEYFSETQRNKGNFPGRFSGRQFSNSRSEMNVSTLELGDSALYLCASSPASGVATGELFFGEGSRLTVL.

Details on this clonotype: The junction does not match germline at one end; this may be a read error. As DNA, the CDR3 is TGTGCCAGCAGTTTGGGGACAGGGTACGAGCAGCACTTC. Amino acid sequence: CASSLGTGYEQHF. This sequence joins TRBV11-2 and TRBJ2-7; 9 bases match TRBD1. This CDR3 has 13 residues. Germline V gene lookup returns CDR1 SGHAT and CDR2 FQNNGV.

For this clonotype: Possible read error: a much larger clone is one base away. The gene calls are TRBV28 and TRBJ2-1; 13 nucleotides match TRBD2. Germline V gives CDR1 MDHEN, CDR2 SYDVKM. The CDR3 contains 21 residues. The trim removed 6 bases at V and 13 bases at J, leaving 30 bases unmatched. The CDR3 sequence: CASSSPTRGLAGVASQETQFF. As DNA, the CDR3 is TGTGCCAGCAGCTCCCCGACACGCGGACTAGCGGGAGTAGCTTCCCAAGAGACCCAGTTCTTC.

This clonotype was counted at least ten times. The CDR3 is CASSSGTYYGYTF. DNA of the CDR3: TGTGCCAGCAGTTCCGGGACGTACTATGGCTACACCTTC. The gene calls are TRBV28 and TRBJ1-2; a weak D match, TRBD1 (5 bases). The germline CDR1 and CDR2 sequences are MDHEN and SYDVKM. Trimming left V 4 bases short and J 3 bases short, with 9 bases between. The CDR3 covers 13 residues.

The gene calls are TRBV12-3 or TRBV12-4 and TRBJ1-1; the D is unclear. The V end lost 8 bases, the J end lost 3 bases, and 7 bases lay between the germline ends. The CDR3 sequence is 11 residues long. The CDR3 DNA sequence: TGTGCCAGCGGCTCAGACACTGAAGCTTTCTTT. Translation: CASGSDTEAFF.

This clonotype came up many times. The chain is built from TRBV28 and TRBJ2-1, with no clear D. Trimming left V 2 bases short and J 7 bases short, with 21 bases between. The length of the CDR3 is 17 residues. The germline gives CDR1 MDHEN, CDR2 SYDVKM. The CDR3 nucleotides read TGTGCCAGCAGTTTACTTGACGCCGCCTACAATCAAAATGAGCAGTTCTTC. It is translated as CASSLLDAAYNQNEQFF.

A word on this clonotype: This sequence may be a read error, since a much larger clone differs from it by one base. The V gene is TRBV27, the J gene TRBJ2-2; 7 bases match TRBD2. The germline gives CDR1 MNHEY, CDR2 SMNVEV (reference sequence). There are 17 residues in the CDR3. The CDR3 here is CASSLTRGLHTAGEPFF. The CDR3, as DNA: TGTGCCAGCAGTTTAACCCGGGGACTACATACGGCCGGGGAGCCGTTTTTT.

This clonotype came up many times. In nucleotides, the CDR3 is TGTGCCAGCAGTCCCCGAACAGGGGTAGAGGGTCAGCCCCAGCATTTT. It encodes CASSPRTGVEGQPQHF. The V and J genes are TRBV6-2 or TRBV6-3 and TRBJ1-5; TRBD1 matches 7 bases. CDR3 size: 16 residues. Germline lookup yields CDR1 MNHEY and CDR2 SVGEGT. The trim removed 5 bases at V and 6 bases at J, leaving 13 bases unmatched.

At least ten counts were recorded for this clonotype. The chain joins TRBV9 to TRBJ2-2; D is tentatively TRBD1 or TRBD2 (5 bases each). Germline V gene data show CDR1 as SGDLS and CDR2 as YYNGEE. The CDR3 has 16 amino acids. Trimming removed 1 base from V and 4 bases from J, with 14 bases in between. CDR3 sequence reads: CASSVWGMKGTGELFF. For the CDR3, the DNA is TGTGCCAGCAGCGTATGGGGGATGAAGGGCACCGGGGAGCTGTTTTTT.

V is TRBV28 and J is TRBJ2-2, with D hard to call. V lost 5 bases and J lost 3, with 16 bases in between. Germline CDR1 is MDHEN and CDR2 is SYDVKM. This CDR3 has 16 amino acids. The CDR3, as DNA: TGTGCCAGCAGTACCCCCGGTCAGGCGTACACCGGGGAGCTGTTTTTT. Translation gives CASSTPGQAYTGELFF.

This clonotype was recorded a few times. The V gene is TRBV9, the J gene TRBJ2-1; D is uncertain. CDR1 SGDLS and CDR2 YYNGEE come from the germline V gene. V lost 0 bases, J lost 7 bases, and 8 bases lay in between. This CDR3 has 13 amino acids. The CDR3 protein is CASSVGDWNEQFF. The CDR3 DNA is TGTGCCAGCAGCGTAGGAGACTGGAATGAGCAGTTCTTC.

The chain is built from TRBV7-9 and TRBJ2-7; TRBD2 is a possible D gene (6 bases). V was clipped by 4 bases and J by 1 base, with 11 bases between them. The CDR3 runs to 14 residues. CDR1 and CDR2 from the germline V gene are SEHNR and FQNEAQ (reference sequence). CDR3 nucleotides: TGTGCCAGCAGCTCTGGGGCGGGGTCCTACGAGCAGTACTTC. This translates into CASSSGAGSYEQYF.

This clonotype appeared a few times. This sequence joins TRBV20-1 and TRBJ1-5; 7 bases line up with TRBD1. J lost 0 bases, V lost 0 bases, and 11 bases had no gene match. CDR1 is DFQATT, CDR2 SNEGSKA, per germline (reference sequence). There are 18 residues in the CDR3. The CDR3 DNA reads TGCAGTGCTAGAGATCCGACAGGGAGACTCATTAGCAATCAGCCCCAGCATTTT. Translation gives CSARDPTGRLISNQPQHF.

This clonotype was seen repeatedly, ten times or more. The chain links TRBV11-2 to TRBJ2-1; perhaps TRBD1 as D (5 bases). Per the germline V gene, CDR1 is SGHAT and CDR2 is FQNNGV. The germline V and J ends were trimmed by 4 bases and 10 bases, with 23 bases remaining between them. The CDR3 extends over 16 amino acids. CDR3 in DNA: TGTGCCAGCAGCTCCCCAGGGTTTGGAGTTTCACGGGAGCAGTTCTTC. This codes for CASSSPGFGVSREQFF.

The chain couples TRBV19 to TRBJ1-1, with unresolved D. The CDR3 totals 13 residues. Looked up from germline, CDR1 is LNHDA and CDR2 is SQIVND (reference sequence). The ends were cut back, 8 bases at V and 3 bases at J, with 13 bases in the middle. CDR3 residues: CASGEEVDTEAFF. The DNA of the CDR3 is TGTGCCAGTGGGGAGGAGGTTGACACTGAAGCTTTCTTT.